This passage covers 24 T cell receptor beta chains from one sample sequenced in a study of T cell responses to AZD1222 COVID-19 vaccine (dated by TCRdb to the early 2020s). To prepare the library, the immunoSEQ multiplex PCR assay was applied. TCRdb obtained this table from immuneACCESS and retained in-frame rearrangements with V and J assigned. These tables miss some clones; where compared with another copy, unresolved V genes account for less than half of the shortfall, and the remainder is unexplained. The table for this sample lists fewer than 150,000 clones; 90% of them were counted only once. Of the sample, 3.4% falls within the top ten clones. The time point label, as the study defines it: baseline before first vaccination. The sequencing here drew on peripheral blood, taken on day 0 of AZD1222 vaccination. These receptors came from an adult in good health.

The V gene is TRBV19, the J gene TRBJ2-1; D is uncertain. From germline, CDR1 is LNHDA and CDR2 SQIVND (reference sequence). This CDR3 comprises 18 residues. V lost 3 bases and J 5 bases, leaving 23 bases between the germline ends. In DNA form, the CDR3 reads TGTGCCAGTAGTATTAAGGTCGCGGCGCCCCGTGTTAACAATGAGCAGTTCTTC. It codes for CASSIKVAAPRVNNEQFF.

The J gene is TRBJ2-2, the V gene TRBV6-6, with D possibly being TRBD2 (5 bases). The V gene's germline CDR1 is MNHNY and CDR2 SVGAGI (reference sequence). The CDR3 has 14 residues. The ends were cut back, 3 bases at V and 7 bases at J, with 12 bases in the middle. The CDR3 nucleotides are TGTGCCAGCAGTTATCAGCCCCGGGGCGGGGAGCTGTTTTTT. Amino acid sequence: CASSYQPRGGELFF.

This clone is a singleton in its sample. The DNA of the CDR3 is TGTGCCAGCAGCATGGGGGGACACATCCAAGAGACCCAGTACTTC. As protein: CASSMGGHIQETQYF. This chain links TRBV5-6 with TRBJ2-5, with D perhaps assigned TRBD1 or TRBD2 (6 bases each). The CDR3 spans 15 residues. Trimming took off 4 bases at V and 1 base at J, with 14 bases between the two ends. Germline V gene lookup returns CDR1 SGHDT and CDR2 YYEEEE.

The chain employs TRBV2 and TRBJ2-1; either TRBD1 or TRBD2 may fit D (5 bases each). Germline CDR1 and CDR2: SNHLY and FYNNEI. The V end lost 7 bases, the J end lost 4 bases, and 17 bases lay between the germline ends. The CDR3 totals 15 residues. The CDR3 DNA reads TGTGCCAGCAAAGGGACGGCGGCTCTTTACAATGAGCAGTTCTTC. Amino acids: CASKGTAALYNEQFF. The whole variable domain, filled in from reference TRBV2 and TRBJ2-1, reads EPEVTQTPSHQVTQMGQEVILRCVPISNHLYFYWYRQILGQKVEFLVSFYNNEISEKSEIFDDQFSVERPDGSNFTLKIRSTKLEDSAMYFCASKGTAALYNEQFFGPGTRLTVL.

This clone was counted at least ten times. The V gene is TRBV3-1 (or the pseudogene TRBV3-2), the J gene TRBJ2-6; TRBD1 matches 7 bases. The CDR3 extends over 21 amino acids. Looked up from germline, CDR1 is LGHDT and CDR2 is YNNKEL (reference sequence). The V and J ends lost 0 bases and 0 bases, in that order; junction bases with no gene match: 14. DNA for the CDR3: TGTGCCAGCAGCCAAGAATGGTGTGTGACAGGGACCCTCTCTGGGGCCAACGTCCTGACTTTC. It encodes CASSQEWCVTGTLSGANVLTF.

The CDR3 protein is CASRYSRGSEQYF. CDR3 DNA sequence: TGTGCCAGCAGATATTCAAGGGGTAGCGAGCAGTACTTC. V is TRBV3-1 (or the pseudogene TRBV3-2) and J is TRBJ2-7; D may be TRBD1 (5 bases). Germline V gives CDR1 LGHDT, CDR2 YNNKEL (reference sequence). This CDR3 comprises 13 residues. Trimming removed 6 bases at V and 6 bases at J, with 15 bases between.

V is TRBV19 and J is TRBJ1-2; D gene ambiguous. CDR1 and CDR2 (germline): LNHDA, SQIVND (reference sequence). This CDR3 comprises 15 residues. V dropped 3 bases and J dropped 0 bases, with 11 bases sitting between them. The CDR3 sequence: CASSIRSVANYGYTF. The CDR3 bases are TGTGCCAGTAGTATCCGGAGCGTCGCTAACTATGGCTACACCTTC.

The rearrangement joins TRBV18 to TRBJ2-1, with 9 bases matching TRBD2. Germline V gene lookup returns CDR1 KGHSH and CDR2 LQKENI. After removal of 1 base from V and 7 bases from J, the junction contained 5 bases not matched to a gene. The CDR3 is 15 residues long. CDR3 region: CASSPLAGASNEQFF. CDR3 DNA: TGTGCCAGCTCACCACTAGCGGGAGCTTCGAATGAGCAGTTCTTC.

The rearrangement links TRBV3-1 (or the pseudogene TRBV3-2) to TRBJ2-1, with 8 nucleotides matching TRBD2. CDR3 length equals 16 residues. In germline, CDR1 is LGHDT, CDR2 YNNKEL (reference sequence). Trimming at V came to 3 bases and at J to 6 bases, leaving 10 bases not matched to a gene. The chain's CDR3 is CASSQRTSLSLNEQFF. The DNA for the CDR3 is TGTGCCAGCAGCCAGAGGACTAGCTTAAGCCTCAATGAGCAGTTCTTC.

This clone was observed a single time. This rearrangement joins TRBV12-3 or TRBV12-4 to TRBJ1-1; 8 bases match TRBD1. The CDR3 length is 12 residues. V lost 5 bases to trimming and J lost 9 bases; unmatched junction nucleotides: 5. CDR3 sequence reads: CASSLTGGKAFF. Written as DNA, the CDR3 is TGTGCCAGCAGTCTAACAGGGGGAAAAGCTTTCTTT.

This sequence joins TRBV7-2 and TRBJ1-6; tentatively, D is TRBD1 (6 bases). From germline, CDR1 is SGHTA and CDR2 FQGNSA. Trimming stripped 5 bases from V and 7 bases from J, with 21 bases between. The CDR3 totals 17 residues. The CDR3 here is CASSLNAQGIQNSPLHF. CDR3 DNA sequence: TGTGCCAGCAGCCTCAACGCACAGGGAATCCAAAATTCACCCCTCCACTTT.

The V and J genes are TRBV28 and TRBJ1-6; D uncertain. The V gene's germline CDR1 is MDHEN and CDR2 SYDVKM. Trimming removed 5 bases at V and 9 bases at J, with 17 bases between. The CDR3 runs 15 residues. The CDR3 is CASSTWGGDGSPLHF. CDR3 coding DNA: TGTGCCAGCAGTACGTGGGGTGGTGACGGTTCACCCCTCCACTTT. The whole variable domain, filled in from reference TRBV28 and TRBJ1-6, reads DVKVTQSSRYLVKRTGEKVFLECVQDMDHENMFWYRQDPGLGLRLIYFSYDVKMKEKGDIPEGYSVSREKKERFSLILESASTNQTSMYLCASSTWGGDGSPLHFGNGTRLTVT.

CDR3 residues: CATSDGTGGETQYF. DNA of the CDR3: TGTGCCACCAGTGATGGGACAGGGGGAGAGACCCAGTACTTC. This chain uses TRBV24-1 with TRBJ2-5; 11 bases map to TRBD1. CDR3 length equals 14 residues. V lost 3 bases, J lost 4 bases, and 0 bases stayed unmatched. CDR1 is KGHDR and CDR2 is SFDVKD in the germline V gene.

This chain joins TRBV6-5 and TRBJ1-3; no clear D gene. Trimming stripped 6 bases from V and 0 bases from J, with 12 bases between. From germline, CDR1 is MNHEY and CDR2 SVGAGI. There are 15 residues in the CDR3. This chain's CDR3 is CASRITDSSGNTIYF. CDR3 nucleotides: TGTGCCAGCAGGATAACAGACTCCTCTGGAAACACCATATATTTT.

The V call is TRBV24-1, the J call TRBJ1-6, with D hard to call. The CDR3 extends over 17 amino acids. CDR1 is KGHDR, CDR2 SFDVKD, per germline. The V end was cut by 4 bases, the J end by 7 bases, with 19 bases between. The CDR3 spells CATSDVLPARSNSPLHF. In DNA, the CDR3 is TGTGCCACCAGTGACGTGCTGCCAGCCCGCTCCAATTCACCCCTCCACTTT.

This sequence joins TRBV27 and TRBJ2-3, with 9 bases aligning to TRBD2. The CDR3 loop spans 15 amino acids. CDR1 is MNHEY, CDR2 SMNVEV, per germline (reference sequence). V was pared by 3 bases and J by 0 bases, with 1 base of the junction left unmatched. CDR3 in amino acids: CASSFTSGSTDTQYF. As DNA, the CDR3 is TGTGCCAGCAGTTTCACTAGCGGGAGCACAGATACGCAGTATTTT.

CDR3 residues: CASSQVWAFF. CDR3 coding DNA: TGCGCCAGCAGCCAAGTGTGGGCTTTCTTT. The chain recombines TRBV4-1 with TRBJ1-1, with D uncertain. Trimming left V 1 base short and J 11 bases short, with 5 bases between. Germline V lookup: CDR1 MGHRA, CDR2 YSYEKL. The CDR3 is made up of 10 amino acids.

The chain carries TRBV10-3 and TRBJ2-1, with 10 bases fitting TRBD2. CDR1 and CDR2 from the germline V gene are ENHRY and SYGVKD. The ends lost 8 bases at V and 7 bases at J; junction bases unmatched: 8. The CDR3 has 14 amino acids. The DNA for the CDR3 is TGTGCCATCGAAGCGGGAGGGCCGGGGAATGAGCAGTTCTTC. Translation gives CAIEAGGPGNEQFF.

V is TRBV4-1 and J is TRBJ2-7; D is ambiguous. This CDR3 is 13 amino acids long. Per germline, CDR1 MGHRA and CDR2 YSYEKL. Trimming cost V 0 bases and J 4 bases, with 7 bases left between them. CDR3 in DNA: TGCGCCAGCAGCCAAGATCTAGTGTACGAGCAGTACTTC. Translated, it gives CASSQDLVYEQYF.

The chain has TRBV6-4 and TRBJ2-1; tentative D call: TRBD2 (5 bases). Trimming pared 2 bases from V and 10 bases from J, leaving 18 bases between. The CDR3 covers 15 residues. Germline-derived CDR1 and CDR2 are MRHNA and SNTAGT. Here the CDR3 reads CASSDQSRASGEQFF. In nucleotides, the CDR3 is TGTGCCAGCAGTGACCAGAGCCGGGCCTCGGGGGAGCAGTTCTTC.

The V gene is TRBV5-4, the J gene TRBJ1-2, with TRBD1 matching over 8 bases. Germline V gives CDR1 SGHNT, CDR2 YYREEE (reference sequence). The V segment lost 5 bases and the J segment 12 bases; nucleotides outside the gene matches: 12. This CDR3 comprises 13 residues. The CDR3 sequence: CASRPPGQEEHTF. The CDR3 DNA reads as TGTGCCAGCAGACCCCCGGGACAGGAGGAACACACCTTC.

The chain has TRBV27 and TRBJ1-1; D perhaps matches TRBD1 (6 bases). Germline CDR1 and CDR2: MNHEY and SMNVEV (reference sequence). The CDR3 is 12 amino acids. V was shortened by 4 bases and J by 10 bases, with 13 bases between the two germline ends. The CDR3, as DNA: TGTGCCAGCAGTTCGAAGACAGGAGGAGCTTTCTTT. Its translation: CASSSKTGGAFF.

The chain employs TRBV3-1 (or the pseudogene TRBV3-2) and TRBJ2-1, with 9 nucleotides matching TRBD2. V dropped 0 bases and J dropped 5; count of bases not matched to a gene: 8. CDR1 and CDR2 (germline): LGHDT, YNNKEL (reference sequence). CDR3 length: 17 amino acids. The CDR3 DNA reads as TGTGCCAGCAGCCAAGAAAGAGAACTAGCGGGCCACAATGAGCAGTTCTTC. Translated: CASSQERELAGHNEQFF.

V is TRBV27 and J is TRBJ1-5; a weak D match, TRBD1 (6 bases). The CDR3 is 13 residues long. The V gene's germline CDR1 is MNHEY and CDR2 SMNVEV (reference sequence). Trimming pared 6 bases from V and 2 bases from J, leaving 8 bases between. The CDR3 region has the DNA TGTGCCAGCAGATACAGGGGCAATCAGCCCCAGCATTTT. Translated, it gives CASRYRGNQPQHF.